Listed below are T cell receptor beta chains from one sample, sequenced in a study of blood T cell repertoires in COVID-19. TCRdb's copy holds only in-frame clones and misses some; the assay was immunoSEQ multiplex PCR. The repertoire holds more than 250,000 clones, with more than 80% as singletons. Specimen: peripheral blood. Receptors originate from a woman aged 45-65 years with COVID-19, enrolled during active disease. CDR3s include the opening cysteine and the closing phenylalanine or tryptophan. Each record gives: J gene, clone size, D gene, V gene, CDR3 protein, CDR3 DNA. D genes are given only for firm matches. Size is omitted from some rows. Given values are once, few, many or a class for expanded clones.

>TRBJ1-5|NA|NA|TRBV19
CASSPQGNSNQPQHF
TGTGCCAGTAGTCCACAGGGCAATAGCAATCAGCCCCAGCATTTT
>TRBJ1-5|NA|TRBD1|TRBV20-1
CSAPDRGRQHF
TGCAGTGCCCCGGACAGGGGACGCCAGCATTTT
>TRBJ2-1|NA|TRBD2|TRBV7-2
CASSLGLAEQFF
TGTGCCAGCAGCTTAGGACTAGCGGAGCAGTTCTTC
>TRBJ1-5|NA|NA|TRBV6-2/TRBV6-3
CASSYSRRGEQPQHF
TGTGCCAGCAGTTACTCGAGGAGGGGTGAACAGCCCCAGCATTTT
>TRBJ2-1|NA|NA|TRBV19
CASSPLRGGKYNEQFF
TGTGCCAGTAGTCCCCTCCGTGGCGGGAAATACAATGAGCAGTTCTTC
>TRBJ2-2|NA|TRBD1|TRBV29-1
CSVRTGANTGELFF
TGCAGCGTACGGACAGGGGCGAACACCGGGGAGCTGTTTTTT
>TRBJ2-7|NA|TRBD2|TRBV5-1
CASSPGLAGDREQYF
TGCGCCAGCAGCCCGGGACTAGCGGGAGACAGGGAGCAGTACTTC
>TRBJ1-1|NA|NA|TRBV5-5
CASSLDVGGSTEAFF
TGTGCCAGCAGCTTGGATGTGGGGGGTTCCACTGAAGCTTTCTTT
>TRBJ1-1|NA|TRBD1|TRBV7-9
CASSTRTGWDTEAFF
TGTGCCAGCAGCACAAGGACAGGGTGGGACACTGAAGCTTTCTTT
>TRBJ1-1|NA|TRBD1|TRBV3-1/TRBV3-2
CASSHSTGDTEAFF
TGTGCCAGCAGCCATTCCACAGGGGACACTGAAGCTTTCTTT
>TRBJ1-6|NA|NA|TRBV14
CASSRSSGYNSPLHF
TGTGCCAGCAGCCGCTCTTCGGGCTATAATTCACCCCTCCACTTT
>TRBJ2-5|NA|TRBD2|TRBV9
CASSLPTSGTQETQYF
TGTGCCAGCAGCCTGCCGACTAGCGGGACTCAAGAGACCCAGTACTTC
>TRBJ2-7|NA|NA|TRBV4-1
CASSQGRWGSSTYEQYF
TGCGCCAGCAGCCAAGGAAGATGGGGCTCCTCTACCTACGAGCAGTACTTC
>TRBJ2-5|few|NA|TRBV9
CASSVALVETQYF
TGTGCCAGCAGCGTAGCACTAGTTGAGACCCAGTACTTC
>TRBJ1-2|NA|NA|TRBV7-2
CASSPHLGYTF
TGTGCCAGCAGCCCCCATTTGGGCTACACCTTC
>TRBJ2-1|NA|TRBD1|TRBV5-1
CASSRTTGTGWYNEQFF
TGCGCCAGCAGCAGAACAACCGGGACAGGGTGGTACAATGAGCAGTTCTTC
>TRBJ1-2|few|NA|TRBV27
CASRWQGHGYGYTF
TGTGCCAGCAGATGGCAGGGGCATGGCTATGGCTACACCTTC
>TRBJ1-4|NA|NA|TRBV18
CASSSLQAKDEKLFF
TGTGCCAGCTCCTCTCTGCAGGCGAAGGATGAAAAACTGTTTTTT
>TRBJ2-1|NA|TRBD2|TRBV5-4
CASSPGLAGGPYNEQFF
TGTGCCAGCAGCCCCGGACTAGCGGGAGGGCCCTACAATGAGCAGTTCTTC
>TRBJ2-1|NA|TRBD2|TRBV11-2
CASSLAGGPSGEQFF
TGTGCCAGCAGCTTAGCGGGAGGGCCCTCGGGTGAGCAGTTCTTC